This T cell receptor beta chain was recorded in a study of OX40 agonist ivuxolimab in advanced cancers. V shed 4 bases and J shed 3 bases, with 16 bases lying between them. The CDR3 sequence is 16 residues long. CDR1 and CDR2 (germline): ENHRY, SYGVKD. Libraries were prepared by immunoSEQ multiplex PCR; TCRdb keeps only in-frame clonotypes and omits some of them. The table includes 70,000 to 90,000 clones, 86% detected once. The material sequenced was CD4+ or CD8+ T cells sorted from blood, taken in a trial of the OX40 agonist ivuxolimab. V and J are TRBV10-3 and TRBJ1-3; no definite D call. The origin of this receptor is an adult with an advanced solid tumor such as melanoma, head and neck, liver or kidney cancer. The CDR3 DNA reads as TGTGCCATCAGTGGCTTTCCCCGAACGGGTGGAAACACCATATATTTT. It encodes CAISGFPRTGGNTIYF.